The T cell receptor (beta chain) described here comes from a study of blood T cells in healthy people across ages. Sample-barcoded 5' priming and a J-beta primer mix drove a second PCR of about 7 to 11 cycles. TCRdb called the 5' RACE reads again in MiXCR, with one record for every CDR3 protein. The sample lists 750,000 to 950,000 distinct CDR3 sequences; 40% to 65% were seen once. This clonotype was sampled from a man at least 80 years old in good health. Sequenced material: blood.

CDR3: CASSLGVVGDEQFF. CDR3 DNA sequence: TGTGCCAGCAGCTTAGGCGTGGTGGGCGATGAGCAGTTCTTC. This rearrangement joins TRBV7-9 to TRBJ2-1; D remains unclear. This CDR3 region has 14 residues. The germline V gene has CDR1 SEHNR and CDR2 FQNEAQ (reference sequence). V was shortened by 1 base and J by 8 bases, with 12 bases between the two germline ends.